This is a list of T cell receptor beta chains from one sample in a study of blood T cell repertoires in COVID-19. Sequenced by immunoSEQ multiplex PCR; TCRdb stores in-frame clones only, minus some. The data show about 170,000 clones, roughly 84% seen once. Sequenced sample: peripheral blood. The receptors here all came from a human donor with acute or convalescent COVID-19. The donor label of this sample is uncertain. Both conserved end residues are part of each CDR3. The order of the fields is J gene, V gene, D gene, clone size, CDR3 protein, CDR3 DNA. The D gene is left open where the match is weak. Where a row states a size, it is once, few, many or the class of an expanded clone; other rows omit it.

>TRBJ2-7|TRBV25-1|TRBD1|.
CASSGQGGNEQYF
TGTGCCAGCAGTGGACAGGGGGGTAACGAGCAGTACTTC
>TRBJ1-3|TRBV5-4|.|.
CASSLGLLSGNTIYF
TGTGCCAGCAGCCTGGGACTGCTCTCTGGAAACACCATATATTTT
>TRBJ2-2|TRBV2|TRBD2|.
CASSGSGGTNTGELFF
TGTGCCAGCAGTGGTAGCGGGGGCACCAACACCGGGGAGCTGTTTTTT
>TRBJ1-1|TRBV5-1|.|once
CASSLGQREDRAFF
TGCGCCAGCAGCTTGGGGCAGCGCGAGGATAGGGCTTTCTTT
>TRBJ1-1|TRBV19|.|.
CASSPSVNTEAFF
TGTGCCAGTAGCCCCTCAGTAAACACTGAAGCTTTCTTT
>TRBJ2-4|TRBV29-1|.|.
CSVEAGQSKNIQYF
TGCAGCGTTGAGGCGGGACAGTCCAAAAACATTCAGTACTTC
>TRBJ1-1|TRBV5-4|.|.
CASSLSGRRDTEAFF
TGTGCCAGCAGCTTGTCCGGGCGCAGGGACACTGAAGCTTTCTTT
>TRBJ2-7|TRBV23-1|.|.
CASSQSSGQPHYEQYF
TGCGCCAGCAGTCAATCGAGTGGACAGCCCCACTACGAGCAGTACTTC
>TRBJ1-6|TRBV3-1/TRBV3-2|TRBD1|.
CASSFDRGNSPLHF
TGTGCCAGCAGCTTCGACAGGGGTAATTCACCCCTCCACTTT
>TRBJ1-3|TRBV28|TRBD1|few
CASRNRGGTGNTIYF
TGTGCCAGCAGAAACAGGGGAGGCACTGGAAACACCATATATTTT
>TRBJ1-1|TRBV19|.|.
CASSMNRVTEAFF
TGTGCCAGTAGTATGAACAGGGTCACTGAAGCTTTCTTT
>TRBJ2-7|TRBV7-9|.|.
CASSPPPGRVKSYEQYF
TGTGCCAGCAGCCCACCTCCCGGGCGGGTAAAGTCCTACGAGCAGTACTTC
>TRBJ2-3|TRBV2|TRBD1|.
CASSEGGTGKSQYF
TGTGCCAGCAGTGAAGGGGGGACAGGGAAATCCCAGTATTTT
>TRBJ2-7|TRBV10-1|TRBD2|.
CASSESLAGGPIYEQYF
TGCGCCAGCAGTGAATCCCTAGCGGGAGGCCCGATCTACGAGCAGTACTTC
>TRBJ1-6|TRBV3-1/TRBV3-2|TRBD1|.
CASSRGQGNNSPLHF
TGTGCCAGCAGCCGCGGACAGGGAAATAATTCACCCCTCCACTTT
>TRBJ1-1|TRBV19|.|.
CASSIEANTEAFF
TGTGCCAGTAGTATAGAGGCGAACACTGAAGCTTTCTTT
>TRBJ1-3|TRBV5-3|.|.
CARSAPGASGNTIYF
TGTGCCAGAAGCGCGCCAGGGGCGTCTGGAAACACCATATATTTT
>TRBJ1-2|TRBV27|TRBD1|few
CASAAGGANIYGYTF
TGTGCCAGCGCGGCAGGGGGCGCTAACATCTATGGCTACACCTTC
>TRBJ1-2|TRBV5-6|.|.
CASSSLGPTDYGYTF
TGTGCCAGCAGCTCCTTGGGGCCCACCGACTATGGCTACACCTTC
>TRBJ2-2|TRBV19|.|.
CASSPPGAAGDTGELFF
TGTGCCAGTAGTCCTCCCGGTGCGGCCGGGGACACCGGGGAGCTGTTTTTT
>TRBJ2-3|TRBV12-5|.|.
CASGADWDTDTQYF
TGTGCTAGTGGTGCGGACTGGGACACAGATACGCAGTATTTT
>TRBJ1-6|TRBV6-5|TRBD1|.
CASSPGTEYSPLHF
TGTGCCAGCAGTCCCGGGACAGAATATTCACCCCTCCACTTT
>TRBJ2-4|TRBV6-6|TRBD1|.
CASSPRGQFLAKNIQYF
TGTGCCAGCAGTCCGAGGGGACAGTTTCTAGCCAAAAACATTCAGTACTTC
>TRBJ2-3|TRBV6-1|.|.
CASSEVAPTDTQYF
TGTGCCAGCAGTGAAGTGGCCCCCACAGATACGCAGTATTTT
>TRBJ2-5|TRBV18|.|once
CASSPPGKAETQYF
TGTGCCAGCTCACCCCCAGGGAAGGCAGAGACCCAGTACTTC
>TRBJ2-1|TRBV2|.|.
CASSGAGAFGDEQFF
TGTGCCAGCAGTGGCGCGGGCGCCTTCGGGGATGAGCAGTTCTTC
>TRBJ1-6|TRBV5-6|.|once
CASSFQGRDSPLHF
TGTGCCAGCAGCTTTCAGGGTCGGGATTCACCCCTCCACTTT
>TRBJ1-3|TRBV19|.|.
CASRWTSGNTIYF
TGTGCCAGTAGATGGACTTCTGGAAACACCATATATTTT
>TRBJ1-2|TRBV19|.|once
CASQRGRDGYGYTF
TGTGCCAGCCAGCGGGGGCGGGACGGCTATGGCTACACCTTC
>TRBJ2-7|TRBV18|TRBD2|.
CASSPLDSGSNEQYF
TGTGCCAGCTCACCACTGGACAGCGGGAGTAACGAGCAGTACTTC
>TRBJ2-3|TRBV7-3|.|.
CASSASLEGRDTDTQYF
TGTGCCAGCAGCGCCTCTTTAGAGGGTAGGGACACAGATACGCAGTATTTT
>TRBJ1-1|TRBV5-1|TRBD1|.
CASSRDRNTEAFF
TGCGCCAGCAGTAGGGACAGGAACACTGAAGCTTTCTTT
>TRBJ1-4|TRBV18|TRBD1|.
CASSRDRGSYEKLFF
TGTGCCAGCTCACGGGACAGGGGGTCCTATGAAAAACTGTTTTTT
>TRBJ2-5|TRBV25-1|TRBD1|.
CASSKQGAETQYF
TGTGCCAGCAGTAAACAGGGGGCAGAGACCCAGTACTTC
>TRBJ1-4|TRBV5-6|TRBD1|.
CASSRWTGGNEKLFF
TGTGCCAGCAGCAGATGGACAGGGGGGAATGAAAAACTGTTTTTT
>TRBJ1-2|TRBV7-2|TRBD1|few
CASSLGQGLGGYTF
TGTGCCAGCAGCCTAGGACAGGGACTGGGCGGCTACACCTTC
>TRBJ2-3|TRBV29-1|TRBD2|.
CSAGGGPGTSGGDTQYF
TGCAGCGCGGGAGGGGGCCCCGGGACTAGCGGTGGAGATACGCAGTATTTT
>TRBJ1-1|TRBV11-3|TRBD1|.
CASSARTGDTEAFF
TGTGCCAGCAGCGCCCGGACAGGGGACACTGAAGCTTTCTTT
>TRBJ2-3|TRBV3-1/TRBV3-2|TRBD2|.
CASSGGLAGSKDTQYF
TGTGCCAGCAGCGGGGGACTAGCGGGAAGCAAAGATACGCAGTATTTT
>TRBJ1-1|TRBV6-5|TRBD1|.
CASSYIVQGYTEAFF
TGTGCCAGCAGTTACATCGTACAGGGGTACACTGAAGCTTTCTTT
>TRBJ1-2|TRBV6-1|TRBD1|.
CASSEGQGDYGYTF
TGTGCCAGCAGTGAGGGACAGGGTGACTATGGCTACACCTTC
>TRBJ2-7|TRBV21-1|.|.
CANSGTKVDYEQYF
TGTGCCAACTCCGGGACAAAAGTTGACTACGAGCAGTACTTC
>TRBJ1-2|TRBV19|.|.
CASSITSGYTF
TGTGCCAGTAGTATAACATCTGGCTACACCTTC
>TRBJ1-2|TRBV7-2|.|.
CASSLEGAGVYGYTF
TGTGCCAGCAGCTTAGAAGGGGCAGGGGTCTATGGCTACACCTTC
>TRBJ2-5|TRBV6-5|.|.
CASSDTSAGAETQYF
TGTGCCAGCAGCGACACCAGCGCGGGGGCAGAGACCCAGTACTTC
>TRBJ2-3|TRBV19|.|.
CASSSPGTDTQYF
TGTGCCAGTAGTTCACCGGGCACAGATACGCAGTATTTT
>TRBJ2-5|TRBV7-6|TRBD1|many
CASSLNFGQVQETQYF
TGTGCCAGCAGCCTAAACTTTGGACAGGTTCAAGAGACCCAGTACTTC
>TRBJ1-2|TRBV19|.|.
CASSFGSRDLYGYTF
TGTGCCAGTAGTTTCGGATCCCGGGATCTCTATGGCTACACCTTC
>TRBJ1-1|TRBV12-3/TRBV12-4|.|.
CASSLSGNTEAFF
TGTGCCAGCAGTTTATCAGGGAACACTGAAGCTTTCTTT
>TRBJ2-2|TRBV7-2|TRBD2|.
CASSVLAGGTGELFF
TGTGCCAGCAGCGTACTAGCGGGTGGCACCGGGGAGCTGTTTTTT
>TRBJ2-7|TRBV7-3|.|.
CASSPGTPPWEQYF
TGTGCCAGCAGCCCTGGGACACCCCCTTGGGAGCAGTACTTC
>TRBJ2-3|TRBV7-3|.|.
CASSFLASADTQYF
TGTGCCAGCAGCTTCCTAGCGTCCGCAGATACGCAGTATTTT
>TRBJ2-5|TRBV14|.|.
CASSQGGSLWTQYF
TGTGCCAGCAGCCAAGGAGGTTCCCTTTGGACCCAGTACTTC